These T cell receptor beta chains were read from a single sample in a study of preoperative IRX-2 immunotherapy in early breast cancer. Method: immunoSEQ multiplex PCR; TCRdb's copy keeps in-frame clones and lacks some. The sample lists around 25,000 clones, about 87% occurring once. The sample consisted of tumor tissue, taken after IRX-2 immunotherapy. Receptors were obtained from a human donor with breast cancer. CDR3s include the opening cysteine and the closing phenylalanine or tryptophan. D genes are given only for firm matches. Clone size, where shown, is once, few, many, or a class for clones that have expanded.

CASSQAAGLNQPQHF	TGTGCCAGCAGCCAAGCGGCGGGGCTCAATCAGCCCCAGCATTTT	TRBJ1-5	.	.	TRBV4-2	15
CASRPSEYGYTF	TGTGCCAGCAGACCCTCCGAATATGGCTACACCTTC	TRBJ1-2	.	.	TRBV7-9	12
CASSRDRLNTEAFF	TGTGCCAGCAGTAGGGACAGGCTGAACACTGAAGCTTTCTTT	TRBJ1-1	TRBD1	.	TRBV6-1	14
CASSETGENYGYTF	TGCGCCAGCAGTGAGACAGGCGAAAACTATGGCTACACCTTC	TRBJ1-2	.	.	TRBV10-1	14
CAWSYRLRGNTIYF	TGTGCCTGGAGTTATAGGTTACGGGGAAACACCATATATTTT	TRBJ1-3	.	.	TRBV30	14
CASSILQDNEQFF	TGTGCCAGCAGTATCCTACAGGACAATGAGCAGTTCTTC	TRBJ2-1	.	.	TRBV6-1	13
CASSAGTSGKNTGELFF	TGTGCCAGCAGCGCCGGGACTAGCGGGAAGAACACCGGGGAGCTGTTTTTT	TRBJ2-2	TRBD2	.	TRBV5-8	17
CASSLVGLTGEQFF	TGCGCCAGCAGCTTGGTAGGGCTCACCGGTGAGCAGTTCTTC	TRBJ2-1	.	once	TRBV5-1	14
CAWRRGANTGELFF	TGTGCCTGGAGGCGGGGGGCGAACACCGGGGAGCTGTTTTTT	TRBJ2-2	TRBD2	.	TRBV30	14
CASSFLSGGAGDTQYF	TGTGCCAGCAGCTTCCTCAGCGGGGGGGCCGGAGATACGCAGTATTTT	TRBJ2-3	TRBD2	.	TRBV7-9	16
CASSRASSATNEKLFF	TGTGCCAGTAGTCGGGCCAGTTCTGCAACTAATGAAAAACTGTTTTTT	TRBJ1-4	.	.	TRBV19	16
CASSGGGTYTEAFF	TGTGCCAGCAGTGGGGGGGGGACCTACACTGAAGCTTTCTTT	TRBJ1-1	.	once	TRBV6-5	14
CASGVGLRDNEQFF	TGTGCTAGTGGGGTCGGACTACGCGACAATGAGCAGTTCTTC	TRBJ2-1	.	.	TRBV12-5	14
CASAFGGMGETQYF	TGTGCCAGCGCCTTCGGGGGCATGGGGGAGACCCAGTACTTC	TRBJ2-5	.	.	TRBV27	14
CASSGDRGTEAFF	TGTGCCAGCAGTGGGGACCGTGGCACTGAAGCTTTCTTT	TRBJ1-1	.	.	TRBV6-1	13
CASSGQGNEQFF	TGTGCCAGCAGCGGACAGGGCAATGAGCAGTTCTTC	TRBJ2-1	.	few	TRBV21-1	12
CASSLEGEGFSYNEQFF	TGTGCCAGCAGCTTAGAAGGGGAGGGGTTTTCCTACAATGAGCAGTTCTTC	TRBJ2-1	TRBD2	.	TRBV11-2	17
CASRGGLAGVETQYF	TGTGCCAGCAGGGGGGGTCTAGCGGGGGTAGAGACCCAGTACTTC	TRBJ2-5	TRBD2	.	TRBV28	15
CASSPAIAGLETQYF	TGTGCCAGCAGCCCAGCGATAGCGGGGCTTGAGACCCAGTACTTC	TRBJ2-5	TRBD2	once	TRBV11-3	15
CASSTVSGNGAFF	TGTGCCAGCTCAACCGTCTCGGGAAACGGAGCTTTCTTT	TRBJ1-1	.	once	TRBV18	13
CASSQLGGPGFLHF	TGCGCCAGCAGCCAGCTTGGGGGGCCGGGGTTCCTCCACTTT	TRBJ1-6	.	once	TRBV4-1	14
CASSEELTGGFSGAFF	TGTGCCAGCAGTGAAGAGTTAACAGGGGGTTTTTCAGGAGCTTTCTTT	TRBJ1-1	TRBD1	.	TRBV6-1	16
CASSLRRQGAIGELFF	TGCGCCAGCAGCTTGAGGCGACAGGGGGCTATCGGGGAGCTGTTTTTT	TRBJ2-2	TRBD1	.	TRBV5-1	16
CASSLAGRSSYEQYF	TGCGCCAGCAGCTTGGCAGGGAGAAGCTCCTACGAGCAGTACTTC	TRBJ2-7	.	.	TRBV5-1	15
CASSLGFEDPDYEQYF	TGTGCCAGCAGCTTAGGGTTCGAGGACCCAGACTACGAGCAGTACTTC	TRBJ2-7	.	.	TRBV13	16
CASSFGTGGKETQYF	TGTGCCAGCAGTTTTGGGACAGGGGGCAAAGAGACCCAGTACTTC	TRBJ2-5	TRBD1	.	TRBV6-5	15
CASSSRGRETRNTIYF	TGTGCCAGCAGTTCCCGCGGGAGAGAAACAAGAAACACCATATATTTT	TRBJ1-3	.	.	TRBV6-6	16
CASSVPGAGTGELFF	TGTGCCAGTAGTGTCCCGGGGGCCGGCACCGGGGAGCTGTTTTTT	TRBJ2-2	.	.	TRBV19	15
CASSTTTGSPLHF	TGTGCCAGCAGCACGACAACGGGTTCACCCCTCCACTTT	TRBJ1-6	.	few	TRBV6-5	13
CASSYGDRGLAEAFF	TGTGCCAGCAGTTACGGGGACAGGGGATTAGCCGAAGCTTTCTTT	TRBJ1-1	TRBD1	.	TRBV6-5	15
CASSEASTSYEQYF	TGTGCCAGCAGTGAAGCATCGACTAGTTACGAGCAGTACTTC	TRBJ2-7	.	.	TRBV2	14
CASSPIAGTGGISGYTF	TGTGCCAGCTCACCTATAGCCGGGACAGGGGGCATATCTGGCTACACCTTC	TRBJ1-2	TRBD1	.	TRBV18	17
CASSDDRGSAKNIQYF	TGTGCCAGCAGCGACGACAGGGGGAGCGCCAAAAACATTCAGTACTTC	TRBJ2-4	TRBD1	.	TRBV9	16
CASSRSGTSPYEQYF	TGTGCCAGCAGCCGTTCCGGGACAAGCCCCTACGAGCAGTACTTC	TRBJ2-7	.	medium-sized	TRBV13	15
CASSLAGGYNEQFF	TGTGCCAGCAGCTTAGCGGGGGGTTACAATGAGCAGTTCTTC	TRBJ2-1	.	.	TRBV7-9	14
CASSSSPGELFF	TGTGCCAGCAGCTCCAGCCCCGGGGAGCTGTTTTTT	TRBJ2-2	.	.	TRBV7-9	12
CASSPGTKPYEQYF	TGTGCCAGCAGTCCCGGGACAAAGCCCTACGAGCAGTACTTC	TRBJ2-7	.	once	TRBV2	14
CASSIGWEGINTEAFF	TGTGCCAGTAGTATTGGGTGGGAGGGAATTAACACTGAAGCTTTCTTT	TRBJ1-1	.	.	TRBV19	16
CASGLGTSPTQYF	TGTGCTAGTGGTTTGGGGACTAGTCCTACGCAGTATTTT	TRBJ2-3	TRBD2	.	TRBV12-5	13
CASSRGMNTEAFF	TGTGCCAGCAGCAGGGGTATGAACACTGAAGCTTTCTTT	TRBJ1-1	.	.	TRBV7-3	13
CAWNRATTDTQYF	TGTGCCTGGAATCGGGCAACAACAGATACGCAGTATTTT	TRBJ2-3	.	.	TRBV30	13
CASSEGQGGPDTQYF	TGTGCCAGCAGTGAGGGACAGGGGGGACCAGATACGCAGTATTTT	TRBJ2-3	TRBD1	.	TRBV28	15
CASSSLRARQETQYF	TGTGCCAGCAGTTCCCTACGGGCCAGACAAGAGACCCAGTACTTC	TRBJ2-5	.	.	TRBV6-6	15
CASSLITSGGAVRADTQYF	TGTGCCAGCAGCTTGATAACTAGCGGGGGGGCTGTACGAGCAGATACGCAGTATTTT	TRBJ2-3	TRBD2	.	TRBV11-3	19
CASSVGWTAGELFF	TGTGCCAGCAGCGTAGGTTGGACAGCCGGGGAGCTGTTTTTT	TRBJ2-2	.	.	TRBV9	14
CASSFLGGNTEAFF	TGTGCCAGCAGCTTCCTGGGGGGAAACACTGAAGCTTTCTTT	TRBJ1-1	.	.	TRBV11-3	14
CASSYALDAALHF	TGTGCCAGCAGCTACGCACTCGACGCAGCCCTCCACTTT	TRBJ1-6	.	.	TRBV6-5	13
CACITGDRFYEQYF	TGTGCCTGTATAACCGGGGACAGGTTCTACGAGCAGTACTTC	TRBJ2-7	TRBD1	.	TRBV30	14
CASSLGGGITTSTDTQYF	TGTGCCAGCAGCTTAGGGGGGGGGATTACAACTAGCACAGATACGCAGTATTTT	TRBJ2-3	TRBD2	.	TRBV7-2	18
CASTDRGNTEAFF	TGTGCCAGCACCGACAGGGGAAACACTGAAGCTTTCTTT	TRBJ1-1	TRBD1	.	TRBV6-1	13
CASSFGQHNEQFF	TGTGCCAGCAGTTTCGGGCAGCACAATGAGCAGTTCTTC	TRBJ2-1	.	once	TRBV28	13
CASSLRWAGTGNTIYF	TGTGCCAGCAGCCTCCGGTGGGCGGGAACTGGAAACACCATATATTTT	TRBJ1-3	.	.	TRBV7-2	16
CASSVRPGETQYF	TGTGCCAGCAGCGTCCGCCCCGGGGAGACCCAGTACTTC	TRBJ2-5	.	.	TRBV9	13
CASNKQGARGEAFF	TGTGCCAGCAATAAGCAGGGGGCCCGGGGAGAAGCTTTCTTT	TRBJ1-1	TRBD1	.	TRBV6-5	14
CASSPDGQAGQPQHF	TGCGCCAGCAGCCCGGATGGACAGGCCGGTCAGCCCCAGCATTTT	TRBJ1-5	TRBD1	.	TRBV5-1	15
CASSPPTGNGRSPLHF	TGTGCCAGCTCACCACCGACAGGGAATGGCCGATCACCCCTCCACTTT	TRBJ1-6	TRBD1	.	TRBV18	16
CASSLDRVTGELFF	TGTGCCAGCAGCTTAGATCGAGTCACCGGGGAGCTGTTTTTT	TRBJ2-2	.	.	TRBV11-3	14
CASSSYMNTEAFF	TGTGCCAGCAGCTCATATATGAACACTGAAGCTTTCTTT	TRBJ1-1	.	.	TRBV7-6	13